The 16 T cell receptor beta chains in this list originate from one sample, sequenced in a study of T cells in Graves' hyperthyroidism and ophthalmopathy. Authors of the study amplified TCR beta CDR3 regions from RNA transcripts. In the first-round RT-PCR of the TCR CDR3, the HTBI primer set was used. From the multiplex PCR reads, TCRdb called clonotypes with MiXCR, one entry per CDR3 protein. The sample lists about 290,000 distinct CDR3 sequences, approximately 17% occurring once. The source material was blood. Source of these receptors: a man aged 25-45 years with Graves' hyperthyroidism.

The CDR3: CASSLLEGRNEQYF. The CDR3 bases are TGCGCCAGCAGCTTGTTGGAGGGGCGGAACGAGCAGTACTTC. The chain is built from TRBV5-1 and TRBJ2-7; weak D call: TRBD2 (6 bases). Between the trimmed V and J ends, which lost 1 base and 5 bases, there was a span of 13 bases. Germline CDR1 SGHRS, CDR2 YFSETQ. The CDR3 has 14 amino acids.

This clonotype appeared many times. The chain carries TRBV20-1 and TRBJ2-1; 10 bases align to TRBD2. The CDR3 extends over 13 amino acids. Germline V CDR1 and CDR2: DFQATT, SNEGSKA (reference sequence). V lost 1 base to trimming and J lost 9 bases; unmatched junction nucleotides: 3. CDR3 coding DNA: TGCAGTGCTAGAGGGACTAGCGGCTTTGAGCAGTTCTTC. It codes for CSARGTSGFEQFF.

This chain connects TRBV20-1 to TRBJ1-2, with a weak D call TRBD1 (6 bases). The V and J ends lost 3 bases and 4 bases respectively, with 21 bases between them. CDR3 length equals 16 residues. Germline-derived CDR1 and CDR2 are DFQATT and SNEGSKA (reference sequence). The CDR3 coding sequence is TGCAGTGCTAGGGCCGACTTTGCCAGGGGAGGCTATGGCTACACCTTC. Its translation is CSARADFARGGYGYTF.

The chain has TRBV5-6 and TRBJ1-2, with D possibly matching TRBD1 (5 bases). V shed 4 bases and J shed 3 bases, with 16 bases lying between them. Germline V gives CDR1 SGHDT, CDR2 YYEEEE. CDR3 length: 15 amino acids. The CDR3 DNA reads as TGTGCCAGCAGCATGGAGGGGCCGACTTACTATGGCTACACCTTC. It yields the protein CASSMEGPTYYGYTF.

There are many counts of this clonotype. V gene TRBV5-1 combines with J gene TRBJ2-1; D possibly corresponds to TRBD2 (6 bases). Germline CDR1 SGHRS, CDR2 YFSETQ. This CDR3 is 14 amino acids long. Trimming took off 0 bases at V and 10 bases at J, with 14 bases between the two ends. The CDR3 bases are TGCGCCAGCAGCTTGGATTCTAGCGTGGGCGAGCAGTTCTTC. Amino acids: CASSLDSSVGEQFF.

The chain employs TRBV20-1 and TRBJ2-1, with 7 bases lining up with TRBD2. The CDR3 runs 14 residues. The V and J ends lost 3 bases and 7 bases, in that order; junction bases with no gene match: 9. The germline gives CDR1 DFQATT, CDR2 SNEGSKA (reference sequence). CDR3 bases: TGCAGTGCTAGTAGGGCGGGAGTAGGGAATGAGCAGTTCTTC. It yields the protein CSASRAGVGNEQFF.

This clonotype showed up many times. The gene calls are TRBV30 and TRBJ1-1, with 9 bases lining up with TRBD1. V gave up 6 bases and J gave up 2 bases; unmatched junction bases: 7. The CDR3 spans 14 residues. Per germline, CDR1 GTSNPN and CDR2 SVGIG (reference sequence). CDR3 protein: CACGQGISNTEAFF. In DNA form, the CDR3 reads TGTGCCTGCGGACAGGGGATCTCAAACACTGAAGCTTTCTTT. Filled out from reference TRBV30 and TRBJ1-1, the complete variable domain reads SQTIHQWPATLVQPVGSPLSLECTVEGTSNPNLYWYRQAAGRGLQLLFYSVGIGQISSEVPQNLSASRPQDRQFILSSKKLLLSDSGFYLCACGQGISNTEAFFGQGTRLTVV.

This clonotype showed up many times. The rearrangement uses TRBV11-3 and TRBJ2-1; D is undetermined. The CDR3 runs to 12 residues. V lost 3 bases and J lost 3, with 3 bases in between. Germline CDR1 SGHNT, CDR2 YENEEA. The CDR3 nucleotides read TGTGCCAGCAGCTTGAACTACAATGAGCAGTTCTTC. Protein product: CASSLNYNEQFF.

This clonotype was seen repeatedly, ten times or more. The chain joins TRBV3-1 to TRBJ1-5; weak D call: TRBD1 (6 bases). V lost 0 bases, J lost 6 bases, and 9 bases lay in between. This CDR3 spans 14 amino acids. Germline CDR1 and CDR2: LGHDT and YNNKEL (reference sequence). The CDR3 region has the DNA TGTGCCAGCAGCCAAGAAGTAGGGGGTCAGCCCCAGCATTTT. Its translation: CASSQEVGGQPQHF.

The chain combines TRBV13 with TRBJ2-5; TRBD2 agrees at 11 bases. V lost 3 bases to trimming and J lost 1 base; unmatched junction nucleotides: 10. Germline CDR1 PRHDT, CDR2 FYEKMQ (reference sequence). The CDR3 loop spans 18 amino acids. The CDR3 coding sequence is TGTGCCAGCAGCTTCTGGAGTAGCGGGAGGGGCCGCCAAGAGACCCAGTACTTC. Its translation is CASSFWSSGRGRQETQYF.

This clonotype was observed many times. The chain joins TRBV6-1 to TRBJ1-1; D uncertain. Per germline, CDR1 MNHNS and CDR2 SASEGT. The CDR3 runs 13 residues. V lost 3 bases to trimming and J lost 3 bases, with 8 bases between them. The CDR3 DNA reads as TGTGCCAGCAGTGATATACTATACACTGAAGCTTTCTTT. Translating it yields CASSDILYTEAFF.

Turning to this clonotype: This may stem from a read error, because a much larger clone lies one nucleotide away. V is TRBV27 and J is TRBJ2-1; the match to TRBD1 covers 8 bases. Germline V CDR1 and CDR2: MNHEY, SMNVEV (reference sequence). The CDR3 spans 15 residues. Here the CDR3 DNA reads TGTGCCAGCAGTTTAAGGGACAGGCTTCATGCTGAGCAGCTCTTC. Encoded protein: CASSLRDRLHAEQLF.

This clonotype was recorded at least ten times. V and J are TRBV27 and TRBJ2-3, with D unclear. The V and J ends lost 4 bases and 2 bases respectively, with 16 bases between them. The CDR3 extends over 16 amino acids. CDR1 is MNHEY, CDR2 SMNVEV, per germline (reference sequence). CDR3 loop: CASSYSPPRTTDTQYF. DNA for the CDR3: TGTGCCAGCAGTTATTCCCCCCCCAGGACCACAGATACGCAGTATTTT.

There are many counts of this clonotype. The chain links TRBV20-1 to TRBJ2-3; 7 positions agree with TRBD2. Germline-derived CDR1 and CDR2 are DFQATT and SNEGSKA (reference sequence). The CDR3 runs to 15 residues. V lost 3 bases to trimming and J lost 0 bases; unmatched junction nucleotides: 6. The CDR3 DNA reads TGCAGTGCTAGCCTGGGAGGGCAGAGCACAGATACGCAGTATTTT. This gives the protein CSASLGGQSTDTQYF.

In its sample, this clonotype was seen a few times. This chain joins TRBV29-1 and TRBJ1-2; D may be TRBD1 (6 bases). Germline V gene sequence: CDR1 SQVTM, CDR2 ANQGSEA. The V end was cut by 4 bases, the J end by 8 bases, with 20 bases between. The CDR3 contains 14 residues. The CDR3 DNA reads TGCAGCGTTGCGTCCAACCTCAGGGGTTACGGCTACACCTTC. Protein product: CSVASNLRGYGYTF.

This clonotype was recorded at least ten times. The gene calls are TRBV28 and TRBJ1-1; D is ambiguous. Germline CDR1 and CDR2: MDHEN and SYDVKM. Trimming removed 10 bases from V and 4 bases from J, with 13 bases in between. The CDR3 is made up of 12 amino acids. The CDR3 DNA reads TGTGCCACCGCCAACATCTTCACTGAAGCTTTCTTT. It codes for CATANIFTEAFF. The full variable domain, in which reference TRBV28 and TRBJ1-1 provide the parts outside the CDR3, is DVKVTQSSRYLVKRTGEKVFLECVQDMDHENMFWYRQDPGLGLRLIYFSYDVKMKEKGDIPEGYSVSREKKERFSLILESASTNQTSMYLCATANIFTEAFFGQGTRLTVV.